This T cell receptor (beta chain) was sequenced for a study of blood T cell repertoires in COVID-19. For the study at large: From T cells, B-cell-depleted T cells, or PBMCs came the material, which was cDNA or gDNA.

Cohorts were determined from participant-reported clinical history. The assay was immunoSEQ multiplex PCR, and TCRdb's table has in-frame clones only and misses some. The repertoire holds roughly 200,000 clones, with roughly 87% as singletons. Sequenced sample: PBMCs or T cells enriched from blood (not recorded which). This clonotype originated in a woman in her thirties or forties with acute COVID-19.

CDR3 coding DNA: TGTGCCAGCAGCACAGCCGGGACAGGGGGTAATGAGCAGTTCTTC. It translates to CASSTAGTGGNEQFF. The V gene is TRBV7-8, the J gene TRBJ2-1; 11 bases are a match to TRBD1. Germline loops: CDR1 SGHVS, CDR2 FQNEAQ. Trimming removed 5 bases from V and 7 bases from J; junction bases left unmatched: 7. The CDR3 sequence is 15 residues long.